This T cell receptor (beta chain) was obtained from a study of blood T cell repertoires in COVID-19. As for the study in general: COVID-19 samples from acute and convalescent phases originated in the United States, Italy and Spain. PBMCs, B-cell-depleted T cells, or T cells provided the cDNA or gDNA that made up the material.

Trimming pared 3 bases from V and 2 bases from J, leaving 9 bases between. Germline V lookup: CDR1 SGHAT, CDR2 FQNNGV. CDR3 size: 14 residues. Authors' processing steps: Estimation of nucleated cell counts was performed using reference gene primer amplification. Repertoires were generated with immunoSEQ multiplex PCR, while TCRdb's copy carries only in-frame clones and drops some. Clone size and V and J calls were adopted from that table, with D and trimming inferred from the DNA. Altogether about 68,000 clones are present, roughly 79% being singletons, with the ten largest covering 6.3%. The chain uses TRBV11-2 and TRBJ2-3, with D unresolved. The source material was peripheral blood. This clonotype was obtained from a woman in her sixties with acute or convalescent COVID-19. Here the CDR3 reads CASSFLLYTDTQYF. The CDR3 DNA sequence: TGTGCCAGCAGCTTCCTGTTATACACAGATACGCAGTATTTT.